These 16 T cell receptor beta chains were all obtained from the same sample, sequenced in a study of PD-L1 blockade in urothelial cancer. The time point denotes: peripheral blood 6 weeks after treatment start. Using immunoSEQ multiplex PCR, the repertoire was profiled, and TCRdb retains in-frame clones only, with some absent. The sample lists roughly 46,000 clones; approximately 86% were seen once. Specimen: PBMCs, collected around atezolizumab (anti-PD-L1) treatment. Receptor source: a man aged 45-60 years with urothelial cancer.

This chain connects TRBV6-5 to TRBJ2-1; maybe TRBD1 (6 bases). This CDR3 has 14 residues. Germline V gene sequence: CDR1 MNHEY, CDR2 SVGAGI. Trimming left V 2 bases short and J 6 bases short, with 11 bases between. CDR3 in DNA: TGTGCCAGCAGTTACCATCGACAGGTCAATGAGCAGTTCTTC. The encoded protein is CASSYHRQVNEQFF.

CDR3 sequence: CASSLGTVGTQYF. CDR3 in DNA: TGTGCCAGCAGCTTGGGGACAGTCGGGACCCAGTACTTC. The chain has TRBV5-5 and TRBJ2-5; maybe TRBD1 (6 bases). The V end lost 0 bases, the J end lost 7 bases, and 10 bases lay between the germline ends. The CDR3 loop spans 13 amino acids. CDR1 is SGHKS, CDR2 YYEKEE, per germline (reference sequence).

The chain employs TRBV6-5 and TRBJ2-7, with a weak D call TRBD2 (5 bases). Between the trimmed V and J ends, which lost 11 bases and 2 bases, there was a span of 13 bases. The CDR3 is made up of 12 amino acids. CDR1 and CDR2 (germline): MNHEY, SVGAGI. The CDR3 DNA follows: TGTGCCTCTCGCAGGACTCCCTACGAGCAGTACTTC. Protein sequence: CASRRTPYEQYF.

The CDR3 bases are TGCGCCAGCAGCGTGACAGGGGCAGATACGCAGTATTTT. It yields the protein CASSVTGADTQYF. The rearrangement links TRBV5-1 to TRBJ2-3; 8 bases are a match to TRBD1. The CDR3 totals 13 residues. The germline V gene encodes CDR1 SGHRS and CDR2 YFSETQ. V shed 4 bases and J 4 bases; nucleotides not matched to a gene: 2. Looking up the rest from reference TRBV5-1 and TRBJ2-3 gives the full variable domain: KAGVTQTPRYLIKTRGQQVTLSCSPISGHRSVSWYQQTPGQGLQFLFEYFSETQRNKGNFPGRFSGRQFSNSRSEMNVSTLELGDSALYLCASSVTGADTQYFGPGTRLTVL.

The chain carries TRBV19 and TRBJ1-2, with D possibly being TRBD1 (6 bases). The germline CDR1 and CDR2 sequences are LNHDA and SQIVND (reference sequence). This CDR3 has 13 amino acids. Trimming left V 2 bases short and J 5 bases short, with 9 bases between. CDR3 protein: CASSILQGYGYTF. The CDR3 DNA is TGTGCCAGTAGTATACTCCAGGGGTATGGCTACACCTTC. Complete variable domain (other parts from reference TRBV19 and TRBJ1-2): DGGITQSPKYLFRKEGQNVTLSCEQNLNHDAMYWYRQDPGQGLRLIYYSQIVNDFQKGDIAEGYSVSREKKESFPLTVTSAQKNPTAFYLCASSILQGYGYTFGSGTRLTVV.

The chain employs TRBV5-4 and TRBJ2-3, with 9 bases that match TRBD2. This CDR3 has 15 amino acids. Unmatched junction bases numbered 4, after V lost 2 bases and J lost 3 bases. The germline CDR1 and CDR2 sequences are SGHNT and YYREEE (reference sequence). The CDR3 loop reads CASSFRAGGTDTQYF. CDR3 DNA sequence: TGTGCCAGCAGCTTTCGAGCGGGGGGAACAGATACGCAGTATTTT. Drawing the rest from reference TRBV5-4 and TRBJ2-3, the complete variable domain is ETGVTQSPTHLIKTRGQQVTLRCSSQSGHNTVSWYQQALGQGPQFIFQYYREEENGRGNFPPRFSGLQFPNYSSELNVNALELDDSALYLCASSFRAGGTDTQYFGPGTRLTVL.

This rearrangement joins TRBV14 to TRBJ2-1; possibly TRBD2 for D (6 bases). Germline V gene lookup returns CDR1 SGHDN and CDR2 FVKESK. V gave up 4 bases and J gave up 4 bases, with 11 bases separating them. CDR3 length: 14 residues. The DNA of the CDR3 is TGTGCCAGCAGCCGTCCAGCGGGTTACAATGAGCAGTTCTTC. Protein product: CASSRPAGYNEQFF.

The chain links TRBV5-1 to TRBJ2-1; 12 positions agree with TRBD2. The germline gives CDR1 SGHRS, CDR2 YFSETQ. The CDR3 has 16 residues. V trimming: 5 bases; J trimming: 5 bases; junction bases outside the gene matches: 8. CDR3 nucleotides: TGCGCCAGCAGTCCACTAGCGGGGGGCTTGAACAATGAGCAGTTCTTC. Amino acid sequence: CASSPLAGGLNNEQFF.

This chain links TRBV7-2 with TRBJ1-3, with 11 bases that match TRBD1. CDR1 and CDR2 from the germline V gene are SGHTA and FQGNSA. This CDR3 comprises 16 residues. The J segment lost 4 bases and the V segment lost 5 bases, leaving 7 bases of the junction unmatched. CDR3 sequence reads: CASSPRTGGLGNTIYF. The CDR3 DNA is TGTGCCAGCAGCCCGCGGACAGGGGGCCTCGGAAACACCATATATTTT.

The rearrangement joins TRBV6-5 to TRBJ2-1; no reliable D call. Trimming pared 8 bases from V and 2 bases from J, leaving 13 bases between. This CDR3 region has 14 residues. Germline lookup yields CDR1 MNHEY and CDR2 SVGAGI. Here the CDR3 DNA reads TGTGCCAGCCACCAGGATCGAACCTACAATGAGCAGTTCTTC. Translated, it gives CASHQDRTYNEQFF.

The rearrangement uses TRBV7-6 and TRBJ2-3; 13 bases align to TRBD2. Germline V gives CDR1 SGHVS, CDR2 FNYEAQ. V trimming: 5 bases; J trimming: 5 bases; junction bases outside the gene matches: 7. The CDR3 has 16 amino acids. The CDR3 DNA follows: TGTGCCAGCAGCCCGACTAGCGGGGGGTATGGAGATACGCAGTATTTT. Translating gives CASSPTSGGYGDTQYF.

This clone was detected a few times. V is TRBV5-6 and J is TRBJ2-3, with D unresolved. The ends were cut back, 0 bases at V and 5 bases at J, with 7 bases in the middle. CDR3 length: 13 residues. Germline V CDR1 and CDR2: SGHDT, YYEEEE. CDR3 amino acids: CASSLGSGDTQYF. In nucleotides, the CDR3 is TGTGCCAGCAGCTTGGGATCGGGAGATACGCAGTATTTT.

The rearrangement links TRBV27 to TRBJ2-7, with 7 nucleotides matching TRBD1. The germline gives CDR1 MNHEY, CDR2 SMNVEV (reference sequence). The V gene end was trimmed by 5 bases and the J gene end by 2 bases; junction bases not matched to a gene: 9. This CDR3 has 15 amino acids. CDR3 protein: CASSITGVAPYEQYF. CDR3 in DNA: TGTGCCAGCAGTATCACAGGGGTGGCTCCCTACGAGCAGTACTTC.

This chain links TRBV30 with TRBJ2-7; D is uncertain. The length of the CDR3 is 11 residues. The V and J ends lost 5 bases and 5 bases respectively, with 10 bases between them. Germline lookup yields CDR1 GTSNPN and CDR2 SVGIG (reference sequence). The CDR3 DNA sequence: TGTGCCTGGCAGTCTGGAGACGAGCAGTACTTC. Its translation: CAWQSGDEQYF.

The V gene is TRBV6-5, the J gene TRBJ2-7; D perhaps matches TRBD2 (5 bases). Deletions cut 4 bases from V and 10 bases from J, with 11 bases between. This CDR3 comprises 11 residues. CDR1 and CDR2 (germline): MNHEY, SVGAGI. DNA for the CDR3: TGTGCCAGCAGTTCTCCCACGGGACAGTACTTC. Translating gives CASSSPTGQYF.

The gene calls are TRBV19 and TRBJ1-1; D is unresolved. This CDR3 contains 14 residues. The germline gives CDR1 LNHDA, CDR2 SQIVND (reference sequence). V dropped 10 bases and J dropped 4 bases, with 19 bases sitting between them. The CDR3 region is CATRTNGVGTEAFF. In nucleotides, the CDR3 is TGTGCCACCAGAACGAACGGGGTGGGCACTGAAGCTTTCTTT.